Listed below are T cell receptor beta chains from one sample, sequenced in a study of identical twins. Via MiXCR, TCRdb re-called the 5' RACE reads, giving one row per CDR3 protein. The sample includes under 1 million distinct CDR3 sequences, 9% to 15% of them seen just once. This sample was also put to use in a study of yellow fever vaccine responses in identical twins.

The sample taken for sequencing was PBMCs. The source of these receptors is a woman under 30 in good health. Both conserved end residues are part of each CDR3. Fields, in order: CDR3 protein, V gene, J gene.

CDR3 protein: CSATPGLADQETQYF
V gene: TRBV20-1
J gene: TRBJ2-5

CDR3 protein: CASSQAQGRAFF
V gene: TRBV3-1
J gene: TRBJ1-1

CDR3 protein: CASTLPGTRVINEQFF
V gene: TRBV7-8
J gene: TRBJ2-1

CDR3 protein: CASSQAPGTSSYNEQFF
V gene: TRBV4-1
J gene: TRBJ2-1

CDR3 protein: CASSTSGSLRNIQYF
V gene: TRBV3-1
J gene: TRBJ2-4

CDR3 protein: CASSIKGGGRETQYF
V gene: TRBV19
J gene: TRBJ2-5

CDR3 protein: CASSQDPPGDEKLFF
V gene: TRBV3-1
J gene: TRBJ1-4

CDR3 protein: CASSLRDSEQFF
V gene: TRBV5-6
J gene: TRBJ2-1

CDR3 protein: CASSPATTGTSGSLGETQYF
V gene: TRBV11-2
J gene: TRBJ2-5

CDR3 protein: CATSDTGNYNEQFF
V gene: TRBV24-1
J gene: TRBJ2-1

CDR3 protein: CASSQVRSSHSYNEQFF
V gene: TRBV3-1
J gene: TRBJ2-1

CDR3 protein: CASSFLVAPYNEQFF
V gene: TRBV27
J gene: TRBJ2-1

CDR3 protein: CSVTGQENIQYF
V gene: TRBV29-1
J gene: TRBJ2-4

CDR3 protein: CASSRNVPTNEKLFF
V gene: TRBV6-1
J gene: TRBJ1-4

CDR3 protein: CASSSTDLPETQYF
V gene: TRBV5-8
J gene: TRBJ2-5

CDR3 protein: CASSLLPGVSYNEQFF
V gene: TRBV7-3
J gene: TRBJ2-1

CDR3 protein: CASSLVGSSLPGDIQYF
V gene: TRBV5-1
J gene: TRBJ2-4

CDR3 protein: CASSLKGSIHEQYF
V gene: TRBV7-2
J gene: TRBJ2-7

CDR3 protein: CATSYLSGSTDTQYF
V gene: TRBV15
J gene: TRBJ2-3

CDR3 protein: CASSLYPDRGLTEAFF
V gene: TRBV5-5
J gene: TRBJ1-1

CDR3 protein: CASRLGQGNTGELFF
V gene: TRBV6-5
J gene: TRBJ2-2

CDR3 protein: CASSLGESSTDTQYF
V gene: TRBV28
J gene: TRBJ2-3

CDR3 protein: CASSLGLAETYEQYF
V gene: TRBV5-1
J gene: TRBJ2-7

CDR3 protein: CASSKDGETQYF
V gene: TRBV21-1
J gene: TRBJ2-5

CDR3 protein: CASSSKTGDYTF
V gene: TRBV5-1
J gene: TRBJ1-2

CDR3 protein: CASSYSRREEREGRETQYF
V gene: TRBV6-5
J gene: TRBJ2-5

CDR3 protein: CASSLGPNYEQYF
V gene: TRBV5-1
J gene: TRBJ2-7

CDR3 protein: CASSLTSGGPTETQYF
V gene: TRBV12-3/TRBV12-4
J gene: TRBJ2-5

CDR3 protein: CASSEARQGYGYTF
V gene: TRBV6-1
J gene: TRBJ1-2

CDR3 protein: CASSLRDRGPTGELFF
V gene: TRBV5-5
J gene: TRBJ2-2

CDR3 protein: CASSFTGGGHNEQFF
V gene: TRBV12-3/TRBV12-4
J gene: TRBJ2-1

CDR3 protein: CASNGGREYIQYF
V gene: TRBV28
J gene: TRBJ2-4

CDR3 protein: CASSPRGATSTDTQYF
V gene: TRBV2
J gene: TRBJ2-3

CDR3 protein: CASSVVRGVDTQYF
V gene: TRBV9
J gene: TRBJ2-3

CDR3 protein: CASSQALGGRGPLPTRSEQFF
V gene: TRBV4-2
J gene: TRBJ2-1

CDR3 protein: CASSFSRRTNSPLHF
V gene: TRBV3-1
J gene: TRBJ1-6

CDR3 protein: CSARYGGLKNYEQYF
V gene: TRBV20-1
J gene: TRBJ2-7

CDR3 protein: CASSELQLAGVQETQYF
V gene: TRBV2
J gene: TRBJ2-5

CDR3 protein: CASSWRVRGAANNEQFF
V gene: TRBV5-6
J gene: TRBJ2-1

CDR3 protein: CASRPSGGTKETQYF
V gene: TRBV6-5
J gene: TRBJ2-5

CDR3 protein: CASSPQADRSYEQYF
V gene: TRBV7-9
J gene: TRBJ2-7

CDR3 protein: CSARTGTKDTQYF
V gene: TRBV20-1
J gene: TRBJ2-3

CDR3 protein: CATTSDYQETQYF
V gene: TRBV10-3
J gene: TRBJ2-5

CDR3 protein: CASSQVFEGAPEQYF
V gene: TRBV4-2
J gene: TRBJ2-7

CDR3 protein: CASSPLRGTREKLFF
V gene: TRBV11-2
J gene: TRBJ1-4